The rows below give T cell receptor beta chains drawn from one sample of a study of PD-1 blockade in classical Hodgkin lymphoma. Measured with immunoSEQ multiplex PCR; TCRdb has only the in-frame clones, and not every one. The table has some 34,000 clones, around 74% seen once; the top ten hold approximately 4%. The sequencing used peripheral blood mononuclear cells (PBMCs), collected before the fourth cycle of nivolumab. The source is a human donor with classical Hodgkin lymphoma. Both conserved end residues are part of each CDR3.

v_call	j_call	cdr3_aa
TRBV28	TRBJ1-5	CASSYPGQGQPQHF
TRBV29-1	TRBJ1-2	CSVGRGLGTLGGYTF
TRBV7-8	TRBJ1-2	CASSPGVLPFNYGYTF
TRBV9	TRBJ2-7	CASSHGTYEQYF
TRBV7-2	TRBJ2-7	CASSLGTYAYEQYF
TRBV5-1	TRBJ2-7	CASSFSGIHERYF
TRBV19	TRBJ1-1	CASIVTGAGDTEAFF
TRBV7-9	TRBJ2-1	CASSLDRGGRDEQFF
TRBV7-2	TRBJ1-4	CASSPPPGEKLFF
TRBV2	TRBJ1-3	CASSERGSVNTIYF
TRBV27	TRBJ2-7	CASSLFRGGIEQYF
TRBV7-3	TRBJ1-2	CASSLTAGTSNYGYTF
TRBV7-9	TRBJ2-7	CASSLARGGEQYF
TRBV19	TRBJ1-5	CASSAKGAQRNQPQHF
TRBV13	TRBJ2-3	CASSLGGAGHFTDTQYF
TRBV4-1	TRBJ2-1	CASSQDPLLAVSYNEQFF
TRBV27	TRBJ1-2	CAIRGQGEVGYTF
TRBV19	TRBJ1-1	CASSDNDRGLVVRTEAFF
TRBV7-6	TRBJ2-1	CASSLGTSGSSQFF
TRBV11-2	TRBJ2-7	CASSLKKKFHITYEQYF
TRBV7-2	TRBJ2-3	CASSLGTGLLTDTQYF
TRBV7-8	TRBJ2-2	CASSGRGGARTGELFF
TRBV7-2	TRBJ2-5	CASSSGGAYQETQYF
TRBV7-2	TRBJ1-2	CASSPDRNYGYTF
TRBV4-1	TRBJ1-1	CASLGLGTEAFF
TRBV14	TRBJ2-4	CASSQDSSGGSLAKNIQYF
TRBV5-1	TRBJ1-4	CASSFAGNEKLFF
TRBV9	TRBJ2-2	CASSVGTSEYTGELFF
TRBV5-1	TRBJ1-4	CASSLLPDLNEKLFF
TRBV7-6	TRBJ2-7	CASSQDSVSEQYF
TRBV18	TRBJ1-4	CASSPPVRVRNEKLFF
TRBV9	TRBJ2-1	CASSTRTGLAAYNEQFF
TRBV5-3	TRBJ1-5	CARSRDRARGQPQHF
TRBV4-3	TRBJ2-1	CASSQGIGGGGEQFF
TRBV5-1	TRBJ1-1	CASRTGGATEAFF
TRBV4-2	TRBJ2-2	CASSPLAGGPSGELFF
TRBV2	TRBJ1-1	CASSATGGFTEAFF
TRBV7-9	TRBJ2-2	CASRSLAGGPRDSAGELFF
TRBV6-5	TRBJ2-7	CASSSLGSEQYF
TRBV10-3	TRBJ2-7	CAIRRTTPTYEQYF
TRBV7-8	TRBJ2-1	CASSLRRGGMTYNEQFF
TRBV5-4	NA	CASSWGDSYEQYF
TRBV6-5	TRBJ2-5	CASSPPWGETQYF
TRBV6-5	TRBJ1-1	CASSLQGGYTEAFF
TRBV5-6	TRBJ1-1	CASSQGATNTEAFF
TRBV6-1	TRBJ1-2	CASSSLGQGAYGYTF
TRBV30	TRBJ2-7	CASAGTSGGHSYEQYF
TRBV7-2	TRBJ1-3	CASSPWSGGNTIYF
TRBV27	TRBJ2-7	CASSLEFGGTYEQYF
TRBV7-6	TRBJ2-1	CASSTVSGGINNEQFF
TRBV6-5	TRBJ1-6	CASSLGQGRMPLHF
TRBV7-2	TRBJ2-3	CASSQNGREEPQYF
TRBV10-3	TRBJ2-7	CAISEPRTSYYEQYF